The TCR beta chain under discussion was sequenced for a study of blood T cell repertoires in COVID-19 (dated by TCRdb to about 2020). With respect to the entire study: Collaborator samples came from the United States, Italy and Spain and covered acute and convalescent phases of COVID-19. The prospective study material was composed of cDNA or gDNA derived from T cells, B-cell-depleted T cells, or PBMCs. The dataset comprised deeply sampled blood TCRbeta repertoires from subjects exposed to, actively infected with, or recovered from COVID-19. The repertoires were released in a freely available public database intended as a resource for research on the immune response to SARS-CoV-2. The samples were drawn from the first 160 participants of the ongoing ImmuneRACE study and from 1,200 or so subjects provided by 6 global collaborators. Sample metadata almost always included a de-identified subject ID, COVID-19 status, age in years and sex. Where available, HLA class I and class II types were obtained from metadata supplied by the sample provider rather than from assay-based typing.

The CDR3 measures 13 amino acids from cysteine to phenylalanine. The kept DNA is CDR3 alone, 39 bases in frame from the first base. CDR1 and CDR2, looked up from the germline V gene, are SGHVS and FNYEAQ. Trimming removed 1 base from V and 3 bases from J, leaving 7 bases between the germline ends. Each collaborating institution followed its own protocols to collect whole blood in K2EDTA tubes. Collaborator samples were shipped for TCRbeta analysis as frozen whole blood, isolated PBMCs, or DNA extracted from either sample type. The immunoSEQ Assay, a bias-controlled multiplex PCR, was used to amplify TCRbeta CDR3 regions from genomic DNA. Concerning the study's data processing: Within the assay, amplification of reference gene primers was used to estimate how many nucleated cells each sample contained. Sequence reads were collapsed and filtered to measure the absolute abundance of every unique TCRbeta CDR3 rearrangement. For each sample, productive Simpson clonality was calculated as the square root of Simpson's diversity index across productive rearrangements. Entries here come from immuneACCESS through TCRdb and include only in-frame sequences with V and J called. Some clones fail to appear in such tables; in the studies checked, an unresolved V gene covers under half of the shortfall, and the cause of the remainder is unknown. That table gives V, J and clone size, and the DNA gave D and trimming. For this sample there are some 15,000 clones; about 92% appear just once. The ten largest clones add up to over 8% of the sample.

The full study reports these points: The amount of clinical and demographic metadata varied by source and participant and was provided uncurated.

Notes on this clone: The antigen it recognizes is unknown. No qualities accompany the bases; no much larger clone lies one base away.

The material sequenced was peripheral blood. The V gene is TRBV7-6 and the J gene is TRBJ2-7, with a tentative D gene TRBD2 over 6 matching bases. The receptor was derived from a human donor in a cohort sampled during active COVID-19. The CDR3 region: CASSLVGGYEQYF. DNA sequence: TGTGCCAGCAGCTTAGTCGGGGGCTACGAGCAGTACTTC. When the CDR3 is completed using the reference TRBV7-6 and TRBJ2-7 genes on either side, the full variable domain is GAGVSQSPRYKVTKRGQDVALRCDPISGHVSLYWYRQALGQGPEFLTYFNYEAQQDKSGLPNDRFSAERPEGSISTLTIQRTEQRDSAMYRCASSLVGGYEQYFGPGTRLTVT.